This T cell receptor beta chain was profiled in a study of blood T cell repertoires in COVID-19. Whole-study context: The United States, Italy and Spain were the sources of the acute and convalescent COVID-19 samples. PBMCs, B-cell-depleted T cells, or T cells provided the cDNA or gDNA that made up the material.

V gave up 3 bases and J gave up 6 bases; unmatched junction bases: 3. Germline V gene sequence: CDR1 ENHRY, CDR2 SYGVKD. The CDR3 has 14 residues. In the original analysis: Quantification of nucleated cells was approximated via reference gene primer amplification. Here immunoSEQ multiplex PCR was the method, and the copy in TCRdb shows in-frame clones only, minus some. V and J calls and clone size come straight from that table; D and trimming were deduced from the DNA. This sample has 75,000 to 100,000 clones, with around 80% found just once. Material: peripheral blood. V and J are TRBV10-3 and TRBJ2-3; 10 bases match TRBD2. The clonotype comes from a human donor in a cohort sampled during active COVID-19. The CDR3 DNA reads as TGTGCCATCAGTGAAGCGGGGGGGAGGGATACGCAGTATTTT. Translated, it gives CAISEAGGRDTQYF.